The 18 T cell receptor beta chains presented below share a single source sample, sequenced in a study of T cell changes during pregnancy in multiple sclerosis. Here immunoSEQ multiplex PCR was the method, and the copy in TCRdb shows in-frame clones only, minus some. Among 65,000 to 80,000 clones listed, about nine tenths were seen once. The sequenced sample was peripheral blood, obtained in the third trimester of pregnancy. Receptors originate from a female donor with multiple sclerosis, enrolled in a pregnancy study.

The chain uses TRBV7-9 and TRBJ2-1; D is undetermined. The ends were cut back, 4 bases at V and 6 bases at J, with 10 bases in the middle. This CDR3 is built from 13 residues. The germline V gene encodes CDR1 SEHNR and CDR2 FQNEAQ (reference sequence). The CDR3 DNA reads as TGTGCCAGCAGCTCAGCCAATTCCAATGAGCAGTTCTTC. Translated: CASSSANSNEQFF.

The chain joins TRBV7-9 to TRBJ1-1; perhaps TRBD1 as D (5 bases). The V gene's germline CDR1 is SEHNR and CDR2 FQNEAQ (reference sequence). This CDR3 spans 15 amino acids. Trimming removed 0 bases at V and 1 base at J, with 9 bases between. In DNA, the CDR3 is TGTGCCAGCAGCTTAGCCGACGGGGGGAACACTGAAGCTTTCTTT. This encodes CASSLADGGNTEAFF.

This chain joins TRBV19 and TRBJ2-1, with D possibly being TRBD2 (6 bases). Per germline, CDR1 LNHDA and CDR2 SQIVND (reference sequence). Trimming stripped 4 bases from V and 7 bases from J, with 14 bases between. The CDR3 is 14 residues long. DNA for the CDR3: TGTGCCAGTAGTAGCCTAGCGAACATAAATGAGCAGTTCTTC. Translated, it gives CASSSLANINEQFF.

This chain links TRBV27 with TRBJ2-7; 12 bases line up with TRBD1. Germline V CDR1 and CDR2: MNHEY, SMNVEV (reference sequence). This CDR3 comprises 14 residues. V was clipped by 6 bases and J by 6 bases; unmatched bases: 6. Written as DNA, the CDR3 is TGTGCCAGCAGACAGGGACAGGGGGCTGTCGAGCAGTACTTC. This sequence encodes CASRQGQGAVEQYF.

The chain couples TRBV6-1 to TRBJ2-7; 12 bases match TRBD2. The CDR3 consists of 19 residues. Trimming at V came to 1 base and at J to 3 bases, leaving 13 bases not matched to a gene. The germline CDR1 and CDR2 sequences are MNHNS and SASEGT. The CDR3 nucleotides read TGTGCCAGCAGTGAAGGGGGCTATGGGCTAGCGGGAGGGGGCTACGAGCAGTACTTC. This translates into CASSEGGYGLAGGGYEQYF.

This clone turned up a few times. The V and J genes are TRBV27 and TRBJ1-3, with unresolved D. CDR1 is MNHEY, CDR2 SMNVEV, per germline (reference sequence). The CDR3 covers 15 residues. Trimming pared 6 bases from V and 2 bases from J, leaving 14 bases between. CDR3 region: CASRPDLSTGNTIYF. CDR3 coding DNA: TGTGCCAGCAGGCCGGACTTGTCTACTGGAAACACCATATATTTT.

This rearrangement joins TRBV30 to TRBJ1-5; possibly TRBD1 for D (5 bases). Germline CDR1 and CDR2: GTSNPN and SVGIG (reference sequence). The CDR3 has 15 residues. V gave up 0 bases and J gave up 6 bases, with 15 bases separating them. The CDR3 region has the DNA TGTGCCTGGAGTGTTGCGGGGCGAGGGCGTCAGCCCCAGCATTTT. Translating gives CAWSVAGRGRQPQHF.

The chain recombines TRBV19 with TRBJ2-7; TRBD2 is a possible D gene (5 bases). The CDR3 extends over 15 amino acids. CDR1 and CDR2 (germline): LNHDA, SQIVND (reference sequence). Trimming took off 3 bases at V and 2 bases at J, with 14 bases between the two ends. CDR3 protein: CASSMQPHGTYEQYF. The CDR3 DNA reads TGTGCCAGTAGTATGCAGCCCCACGGGACCTACGAGCAGTACTTC.

In DNA form, the CDR3 reads TGTGCCAGCAGCTTGGTCGCGGCGGGGACTGAAGCTTTCTTT. This gives the protein CASSLVAAGTEAFF. The chain is built from TRBV5-6 and TRBJ1-1, with D unresolved. The CDR3 sequence is 14 residues long. Trimming shortened V by 0 bases and J by 5 bases, and 11 bases separated the two germline ends. Per the germline V gene, CDR1 is SGHDT and CDR2 is YYEEEE.

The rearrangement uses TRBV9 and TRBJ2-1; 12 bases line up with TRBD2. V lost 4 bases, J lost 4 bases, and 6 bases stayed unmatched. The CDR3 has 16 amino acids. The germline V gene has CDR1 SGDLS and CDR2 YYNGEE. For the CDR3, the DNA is TGTGCCAGCAGCCCCCGACTAGCGGGGGAGTACAATGAGCAGTTCTTC. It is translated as CASSPRLAGEYNEQFF.

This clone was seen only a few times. CDR3 residues: CASSFREKLFF. CDR3 bases: TGCGCCAGCAGCTTTAGAGAAAAACTGTTTTTT. The chain couples TRBV5-1 to TRBJ1-4; D unresolved. CDR3 length equals 11 residues. Germline lookup yields CDR1 SGHRS and CDR2 YFSETQ. Trimming left V 2 bases short and J 8 bases short, with 4 bases between.

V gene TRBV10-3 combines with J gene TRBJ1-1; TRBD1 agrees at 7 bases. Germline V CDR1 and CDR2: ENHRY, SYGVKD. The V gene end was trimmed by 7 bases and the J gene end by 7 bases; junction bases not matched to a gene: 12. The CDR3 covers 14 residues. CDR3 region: CAITPQGRYGEAFF. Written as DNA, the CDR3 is TGTGCCATCACACCACAGGGGAGGTATGGTGAAGCTTTCTTT.

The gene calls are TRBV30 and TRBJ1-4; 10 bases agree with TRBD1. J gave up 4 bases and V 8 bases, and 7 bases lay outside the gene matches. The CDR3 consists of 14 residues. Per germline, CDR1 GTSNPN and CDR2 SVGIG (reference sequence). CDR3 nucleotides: TGTGCCGGGGGGACAGGGGCCTTTAATGAAAAACTGTTTTTT. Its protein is CAGGTGAFNEKLFF.

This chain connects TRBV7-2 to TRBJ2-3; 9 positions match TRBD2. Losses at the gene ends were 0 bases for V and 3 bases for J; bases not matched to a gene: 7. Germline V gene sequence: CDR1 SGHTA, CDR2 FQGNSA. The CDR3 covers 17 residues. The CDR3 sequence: CASSLAVSGRPTDTQYF. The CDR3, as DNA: TGTGCCAGCAGCTTAGCTGTTAGCGGGAGACCGACAGATACGCAGTATTTT.

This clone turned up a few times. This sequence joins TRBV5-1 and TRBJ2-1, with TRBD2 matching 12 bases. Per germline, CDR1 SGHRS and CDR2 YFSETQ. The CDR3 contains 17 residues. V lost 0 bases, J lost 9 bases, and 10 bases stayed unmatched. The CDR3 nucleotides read TGCGCCAGCAGCTTGGAGGGTTCTAGCGGGAGGGCCAGTGAGCAGTTCTTC. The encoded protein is CASSLEGSSGRASEQFF. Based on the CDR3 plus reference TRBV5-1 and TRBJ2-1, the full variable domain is KAGVTQTPRYLIKTRGQQVTLSCSPISGHRSVSWYQQTPGQGLQFLFEYFSETQRNKGNFPGRFSGRQFSNSRSEMNVSTLELGDSALYLCASSLEGSSGRASEQFFGPGTRLTVL.

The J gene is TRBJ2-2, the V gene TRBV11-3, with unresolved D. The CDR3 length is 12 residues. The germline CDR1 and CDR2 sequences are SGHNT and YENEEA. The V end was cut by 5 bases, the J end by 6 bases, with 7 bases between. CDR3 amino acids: CASSPASGELFF. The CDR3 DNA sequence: TGTGCCAGCAGCCCTGCGTCCGGGGAGCTGTTTTTT.

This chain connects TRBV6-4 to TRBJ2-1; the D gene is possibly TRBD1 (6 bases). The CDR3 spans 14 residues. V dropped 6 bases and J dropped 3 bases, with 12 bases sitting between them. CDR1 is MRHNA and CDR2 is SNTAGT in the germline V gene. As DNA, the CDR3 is TGTGCCAGCAGCCGGGACACGGACTACAATGAGCAGTTCTTC. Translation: CASSRDTDYNEQFF.

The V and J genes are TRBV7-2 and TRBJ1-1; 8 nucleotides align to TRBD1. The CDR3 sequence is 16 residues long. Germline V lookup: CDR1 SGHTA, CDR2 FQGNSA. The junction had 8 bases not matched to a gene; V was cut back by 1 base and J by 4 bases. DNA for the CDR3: TGTGCCAGCAGCTTAGAGGGCAGGGGGCTGGGCACTGAAGCTTTCTTT. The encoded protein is CASSLEGRGLGTEAFF.